Listed here are 19 T cell receptor beta chains from one sample, sequenced in a study of T cells in Graves' hyperthyroidism and ophthalmopathy. Regions amplified from RNA transcripts were the TCR beta CDR3 regions. Using the HTBI primer set, a first-round RT-PCR was run on the TCR CDR3. TCRdb passed the multiplex PCR reads through MiXCR, listing each CDR3 protein once. The sample holds under 400,000 distinct CDR3 sequences, 16% seen once. Sequenced material: blood. These receptors all stem from a young man with Graves' hyperthyroidism.

This clonotype was found a few times. The CDR3 nucleotides are TGCAGTGCTAGAGAGTGGGGAATGGAGGGGTGGACAGATACGCAGTATTTT. Its translation is CSAREWGMEGWTDTQYF. The chain carries TRBV20-1 and TRBJ2-3; D is possibly TRBD2 (6 bases). Trimming took 0 bases from V and 3 from J, leaving 19 bases between them. There are 17 residues in the CDR3. Germline CDR1 DFQATT, CDR2 SNEGSKA (reference sequence).

The chain has TRBV12-3 or TRBV12-4 and TRBJ2-1, with 7 bases matching TRBD2. The length of the CDR3 is 13 residues. Germline trimming cut 5 bases from V and 8 bases from J; bases unmatched to any gene: 6. The CDR3 protein is CASSLWGGDEQFF. Written as DNA, the CDR3 is TGTGCCAGCAGTCTATGGGGGGGGGATGAGCAGTTCTTC.

This clonotype appeared many times. The V and J genes are TRBV3-1 and TRBJ2-3, with 8 bases aligning to TRBD2. The CDR3 is 15 amino acids. The germline CDR1 and CDR2 sequences are LGHDT and YNNKEL (reference sequence). The ends lost 4 bases at V and 2 bases at J; junction bases unmatched: 5. DNA for the CDR3: TGTGCCAGCAGCCCACTAGCGGAACACACAGATACGCAGTATTTT. As protein: CASSPLAEHTDTQYF.

This clonotype was observed a handful of times. The rearrangement joins TRBV24-1 to TRBJ2-7, with 7 positions matching TRBD2. V was clipped by 4 bases and J by 1 base; unmatched bases: 6. This CDR3 comprises 15 residues. Germline CDR1 is KGHDR and CDR2 is SFDVKD. The CDR3 reads CATSEGGSSSYEQYF. In DNA form, the CDR3 reads TGTGCCACCAGTGAAGGCGGGAGTTCGTCCTACGAGCAGTACTTC.

This clonotype has ten or more counts. The chain couples TRBV5-1 to TRBJ2-7, with a tentative D call TRBD1 (6 bases). The V gene lost 2 bases and the J gene lost 2 bases, with 11 bases spanning the gap. The CDR3 is made up of 14 amino acids. Per the germline V gene, CDR1 is SGHRS and CDR2 is YFSETQ. CDR3: CASSLQGGPYEQYF. The CDR3 coding sequence is TGCGCCAGCAGCTTACAGGGCGGTCCCTACGAGCAGTACTTC.

This clonotype has a count of ten or more. The CDR3: CASKPTAYSNQPQHF. In DNA, the CDR3 is TGTGCCAGCAAACCTACAGCTTATAGCAATCAGCCCCAGCATTTT. The chain is built from TRBV12-3 or TRBV12-4 and TRBJ1-5; D not resolved. The CDR3 totals 15 residues. V was shortened by 7 bases and J by 0 bases, with 13 bases between the two germline ends.

This chain uses TRBV7-8 with TRBJ2-1; TRBD1 agrees at 10 bases. Unmatched junction bases numbered 7, after V lost 2 bases and J lost 3 bases. This CDR3 spans 17 amino acids. The germline CDR1 and CDR2 sequences are SGHVS and FQNEAQ. CDR3 DNA: TGTGCCAGCAGCTTAATGGTTAGGGACAGGGGCTACAATGAGCAGTTCTTC. Protein: CASSLMVRDRGYNEQFF.

This clonotype occurred many times. V usage is TRBV18 and J usage is TRBJ1-5, with 8 bases that match TRBD1. Trimming took 8 bases from V and 1 from J; bases not matched to a gene: 7. This CDR3 has 15 amino acids. The germline V gene encodes CDR1 KGHSH and CDR2 LQKENI. This chain's CDR3 is CASKGTGNSNQPQHF. The CDR3 DNA follows: TGTGCCAGCAAGGGGACAGGTAACAGCAATCAGCCCCAGCATTTT.

This clonotype came up a few times. This chain connects TRBV4-1 to TRBJ1-5; D may be TRBD1 (5 bases). V was shortened by 0 bases and J by 8 bases, with 11 bases between the two germline ends. CDR3 length: 14 residues. Looked up from germline, CDR1 is MGHRA and CDR2 is YSYEKL. The chain's CDR3 is CASSQDVGGEPQHF. CDR3 coding DNA: TGCGCCAGCAGCCAAGATGTAGGAGGGGAGCCCCAGCATTTT.

A remark on this clonotype: One junction end disagrees with the germline gene, perhaps due to a read error. The chain uses TRBV5-1 and TRBJ2-7; TRBD1 aligns across 10 bases. The germline V gene encodes CDR1 SGHRS and CDR2 YFSETQ. This CDR3 comprises 15 residues. CDR3: CASSLLGQGSYERYF. CDR3 DNA: TGCGCCAGCAGCTTGTTGGGACAGGGGTCATACGAGCGGTACTTC.

This clonotype was counted a few times. The rearrangement uses TRBV29-1 and TRBJ1-2, with D perhaps TRBD1 (5 bases). Germline V CDR1 and CDR2: SQVTM, ANQGSEA. Trimming left V 7 bases short and J 6 bases short, with 12 bases between. The CDR3 length is 11 residues. The CDR3 protein is CSAGGNDGYTF. The CDR3 nucleotides are TGCAGCGCCGGGGGGAACGATGGCTACACCTTC. Full variable domain (outside the CDR3, taken from reference TRBV29-1 and TRBJ1-2): SAVISQKPSRDICQRGTSLTIQCQVDSQVTMMFWYRQQPGQSLTLIATANQGSEATYESGFVIDKFPISRPNLTFSTLTVSNMSPEDSSIYLCSAGGNDGYTFGSGTRLTVV.

The J gene is TRBJ2-7, the V gene TRBV9; 9 bases line up with TRBD2. The CDR3 totals 16 residues. Trimming cost V 0 bases and J 5 bases; bases outside gene matches: 9. Germline loops: CDR1 SGDLS, CDR2 YYNGEE. CDR3 DNA: TGTGCCAGCAGCGTAGCTTGGCGGGAGGGCCCCAACGAGCAGTACTTC. Residues: CASSVAWREGPNEQYF.

The gene calls are TRBV6-1 and TRBJ2-1; 7 nucleotides align to TRBD2. Germline lookup yields CDR1 MNHNS and CDR2 SASEGT. The CDR3 spans 14 residues. V gave up 0 bases and J gave up 5 bases; unmatched junction bases: 1. CDR3 sequence: CASSEAGGNNEQFF. In nucleotides, the CDR3 is TGTGCCAGCAGTGAAGCGGGAGGGAACAATGAGCAGTTCTTC.

This clonotype was picked up a small number of times. J is TRBJ2-7 and V is TRBV7-9; 10 bases match TRBD1. Germline V gene sequence: CDR1 SEHNR, CDR2 FQNEAQ (reference sequence). The CDR3 consists of 17 residues. Trimming took 5 bases from V and 4 from J; bases not matched to a gene: 14. The CDR3 loop reads CASSVIPVGTGDYEQYF. The CDR3 DNA follows: TGTGCCAGCAGCGTAATCCCAGTGGGGACAGGGGATTACGAGCAGTACTTC. Filled out from reference TRBV7-9 and TRBJ2-7, the complete variable domain reads DTGVSQNPRHKITKRGQNVTFRCDPISEHNRLYWYRQTLGQGPEFLTYFQNEAQLEKSRLLSDRFSAERPKGSFSTLEIQRTEQGDSAMYLCASSVIPVGTGDYEQYFGPGTRLTVT.

In its sample, this clonotype was seen many times. This CDR3 reads CATSAGGETQYF. In DNA, the CDR3 is TGTGCCACCAGTGCTGGCGGAGAGACCCAGTACTTC. The V call is TRBV24-1, the J call TRBJ2-5, with unresolved D. The CDR3 runs to 12 residues. Germline CDR1 and CDR2: KGHDR and SFDVKD. Trimming cost V 5 bases and J 4 bases, with 7 bases left between them.

The sample holds a few counts of this clonotype. The CDR3 nucleotides read TGTGCCAGCAGCGAGACAAGAACGGAGACCCAGTACTTC. Protein sequence: CASSETRTETQYF. V gene TRBV6-1 combines with J gene TRBJ2-5; D remains unclear. Trimming stripped 6 bases from V and 5 bases from J, with 13 bases between. The CDR3 spans 13 residues. Germline-derived CDR1 and CDR2 are MNHNS and SASEGT.

The genes are TRBV11-2 and TRBJ2-4; D possibly corresponds to TRBD1 (5 bases). V dropped 0 bases and J dropped 8 bases, with 14 bases sitting between them. The length of the CDR3 is 15 residues. The germline V gene encodes CDR1 SGHAT and CDR2 FQNNGV. The CDR3 DNA follows: TGTGCCAGCAGCTTAGATCTGGAAACAGGATACATTCAGTACTTC. This encodes CASSLDLETGYIQYF.

This clonotype was seen repeatedly, ten times or more. The chain combines TRBV5-5 with TRBJ2-3; unclear D gene. The CDR3 sequence is 13 residues long. V was clipped by 3 bases and J by 9 bases, with 14 bases between them. Germline loops: CDR1 SGHKS, CDR2 YYEKEE (reference sequence). The CDR3 region has the DNA TGTGCCAGCAGCTCCCTAGGAATGGGGACGCAGTATTTT. Translation: CASSSLGMGTQYF. Using reference TRBV5-5 and TRBJ2-3 for the parts outside the CDR3, the full variable domain is DAGVTQSPTHLIKTRGQQVTLRCSPISGHKSVSWYQQVLGQGPQFIFQYYEKEERGRGNFPDRFSARQFPNYSSELNVNALLLGDSALYLCASSSLGMGTQYFGPGTRLTVL.

The chain employs TRBV4-1 and TRBJ2-1, with 10 nucleotides matching TRBD2. Trimming took 6 bases from V and 9 from J; bases not matched to a gene: 11. Germline lookup yields CDR1 MGHRA and CDR2 YSYEKL. CDR3 length equals 15 residues. The CDR3 is CASSLTGTSASEQFF. The CDR3 nucleotides read TGCGCCAGCAGTCTTACCGGGACTAGCGCCAGTGAGCAGTTCTTC.